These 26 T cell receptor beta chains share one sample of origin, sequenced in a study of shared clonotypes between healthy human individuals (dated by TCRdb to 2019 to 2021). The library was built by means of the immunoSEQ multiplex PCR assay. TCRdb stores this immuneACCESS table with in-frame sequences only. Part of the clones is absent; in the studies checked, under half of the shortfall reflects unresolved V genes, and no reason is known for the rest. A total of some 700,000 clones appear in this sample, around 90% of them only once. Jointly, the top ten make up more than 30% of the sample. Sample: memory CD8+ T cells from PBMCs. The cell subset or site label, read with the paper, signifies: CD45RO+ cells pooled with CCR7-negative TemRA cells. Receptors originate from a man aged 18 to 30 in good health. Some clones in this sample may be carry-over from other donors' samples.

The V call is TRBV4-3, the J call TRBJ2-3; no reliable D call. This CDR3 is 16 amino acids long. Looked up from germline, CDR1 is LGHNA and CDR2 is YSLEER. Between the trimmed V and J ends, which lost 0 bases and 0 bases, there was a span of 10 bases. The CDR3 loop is CASSQDPGPSTDTQYF. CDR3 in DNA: TGCGCCAGCAGCCAAGATCCCGGACCTAGCACAGATACGCAGTATTTT.

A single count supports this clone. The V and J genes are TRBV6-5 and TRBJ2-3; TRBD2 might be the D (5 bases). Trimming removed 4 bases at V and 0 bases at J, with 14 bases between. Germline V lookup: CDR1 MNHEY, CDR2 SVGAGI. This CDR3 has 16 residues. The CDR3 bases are TGTGCCAGCAGTTTTGGCGGACTGGCTAGCACAGATACGCAGTATTTT. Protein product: CASSFGGLASTDTQYF.

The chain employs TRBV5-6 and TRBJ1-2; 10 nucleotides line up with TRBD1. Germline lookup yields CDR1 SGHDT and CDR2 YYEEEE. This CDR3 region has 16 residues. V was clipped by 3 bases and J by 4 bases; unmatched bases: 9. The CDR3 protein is CASSYGQGGIIYGYTF. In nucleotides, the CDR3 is TGTGCCAGCAGCTACGGACAGGGGGGAATAATCTATGGCTACACCTTC.

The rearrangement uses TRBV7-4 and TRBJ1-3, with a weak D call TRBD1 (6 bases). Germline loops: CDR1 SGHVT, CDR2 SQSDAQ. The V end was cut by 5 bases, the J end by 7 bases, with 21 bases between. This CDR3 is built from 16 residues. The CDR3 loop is CASSTPRNRVRNTIYF. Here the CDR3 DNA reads TGTGCCAGCAGCACTCCAAGGAACAGGGTTCGGAACACCATATATTTT. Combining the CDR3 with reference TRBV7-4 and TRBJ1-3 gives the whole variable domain GAGVSQSPRYKVAKRGRDVALRCDSISGHVTLYWYRQTLGQGSEVLTYSQSDAQRDKSGRPSGRFSAERPERSVSTLKIQRTEQGDSAVYLCASSTPRNRVRNTIYFGEGSWLTVV.

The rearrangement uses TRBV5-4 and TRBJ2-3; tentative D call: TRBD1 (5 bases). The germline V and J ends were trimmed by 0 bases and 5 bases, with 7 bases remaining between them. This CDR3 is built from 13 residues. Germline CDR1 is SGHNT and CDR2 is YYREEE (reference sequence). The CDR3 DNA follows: TGTGCCAGCAGCTTGGGGACAATAGATACGCAGTATTTT. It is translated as CASSLGTIDTQYF.

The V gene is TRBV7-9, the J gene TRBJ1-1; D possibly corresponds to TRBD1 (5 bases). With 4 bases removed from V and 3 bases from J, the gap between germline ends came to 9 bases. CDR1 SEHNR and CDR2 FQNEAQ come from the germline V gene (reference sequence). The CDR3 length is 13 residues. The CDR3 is CASSSRGDTEAFF. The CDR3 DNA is TGTGCCAGCAGCTCTCGGGGGGACACTGAAGCTTTCTTT.

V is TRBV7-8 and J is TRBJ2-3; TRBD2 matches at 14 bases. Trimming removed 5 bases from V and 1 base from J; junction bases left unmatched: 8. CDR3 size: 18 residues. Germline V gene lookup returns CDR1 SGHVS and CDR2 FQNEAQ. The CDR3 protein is CASSQGLAGAPGTDTQYF. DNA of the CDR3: TGTGCCAGCAGCCAGGGACTAGCGGGAGCTCCTGGCACAGATACGCAGTATTTT. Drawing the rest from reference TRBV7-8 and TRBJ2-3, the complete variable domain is GAGVSQSPRYKVAKRGQDVALRCDPISGHVSLFWYQQALGQGPEFLTYFQNEAQLDKSGLPSDRFFAERPEGSVSTLKIQRTQQEDSAVYLCASSQGLAGAPGTDTQYFGPGTRLTVL.

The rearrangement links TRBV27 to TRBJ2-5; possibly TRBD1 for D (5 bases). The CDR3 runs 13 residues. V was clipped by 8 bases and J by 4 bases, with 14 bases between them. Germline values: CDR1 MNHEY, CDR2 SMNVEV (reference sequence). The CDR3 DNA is TGTGCCAGCGCCCCCGCCAGGGTAGAGACCCAGTACTTC. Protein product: CASAPARVETQYF.

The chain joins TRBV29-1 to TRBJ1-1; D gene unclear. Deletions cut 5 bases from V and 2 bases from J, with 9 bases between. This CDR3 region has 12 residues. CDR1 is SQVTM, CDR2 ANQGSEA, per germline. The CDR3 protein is CSVFRGNTEAFF. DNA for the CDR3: TGCAGCGTTTTTAGAGGAAACACTGAAGCTTTCTTT.

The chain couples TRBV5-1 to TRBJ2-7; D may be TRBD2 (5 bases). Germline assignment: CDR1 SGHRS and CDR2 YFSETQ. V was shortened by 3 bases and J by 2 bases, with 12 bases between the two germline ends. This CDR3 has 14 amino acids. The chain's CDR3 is CASSSRERPYEQYF. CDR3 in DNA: TGCGCCAGCAGCTCCCGGGAAAGGCCCTACGAGCAGTACTTC.

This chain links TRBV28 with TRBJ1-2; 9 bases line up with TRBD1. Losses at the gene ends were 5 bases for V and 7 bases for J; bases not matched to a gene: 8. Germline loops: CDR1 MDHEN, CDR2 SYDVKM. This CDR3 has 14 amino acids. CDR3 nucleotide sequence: TGTGCCAGCAGTCGGGACAGGGTAATCTCTGGCTACACCTTC. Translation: CASSRDRVISGYTF.

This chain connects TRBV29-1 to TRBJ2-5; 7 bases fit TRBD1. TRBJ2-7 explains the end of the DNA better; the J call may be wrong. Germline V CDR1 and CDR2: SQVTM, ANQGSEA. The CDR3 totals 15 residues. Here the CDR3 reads CSVSTWDSVSYEQYF. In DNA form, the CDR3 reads TGCAGCGTCTCTACCTGGGACAGCGTCTCCTACGAGCAGTACTTC.

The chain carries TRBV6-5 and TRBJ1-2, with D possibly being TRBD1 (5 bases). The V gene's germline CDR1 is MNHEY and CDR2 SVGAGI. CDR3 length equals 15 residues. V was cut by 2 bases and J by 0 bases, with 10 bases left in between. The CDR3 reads CASSYGATANYGYTF. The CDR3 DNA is TGTGCCAGCAGTTACGGGGCAACTGCTAACTATGGCTACACCTTC.

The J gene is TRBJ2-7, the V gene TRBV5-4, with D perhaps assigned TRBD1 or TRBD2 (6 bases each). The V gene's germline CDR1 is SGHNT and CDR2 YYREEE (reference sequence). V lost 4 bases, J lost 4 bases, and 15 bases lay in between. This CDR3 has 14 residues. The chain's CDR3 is CASSLSWGAYEQYF. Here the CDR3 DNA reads TGTGCCAGCAGCCTAAGTTGGGGGGCGTACGAGCAGTACTTC.

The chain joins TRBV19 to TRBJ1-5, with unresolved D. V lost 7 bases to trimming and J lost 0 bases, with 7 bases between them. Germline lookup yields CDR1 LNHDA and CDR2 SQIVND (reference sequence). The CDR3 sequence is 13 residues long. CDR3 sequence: CASTWDSNQPQHF. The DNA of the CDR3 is TGTGCCAGTACTTGGGATAGCAATCAGCCCCAGCATTTT.

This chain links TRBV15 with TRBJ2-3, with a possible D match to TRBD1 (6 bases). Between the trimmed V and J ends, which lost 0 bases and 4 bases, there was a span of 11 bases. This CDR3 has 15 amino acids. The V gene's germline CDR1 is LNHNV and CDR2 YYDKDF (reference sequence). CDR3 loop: CATSRDRGNADTQYF. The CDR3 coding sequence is TGTGCCACCAGCAGAGATAGGGGGAATGCAGATACGCAGTATTTT.

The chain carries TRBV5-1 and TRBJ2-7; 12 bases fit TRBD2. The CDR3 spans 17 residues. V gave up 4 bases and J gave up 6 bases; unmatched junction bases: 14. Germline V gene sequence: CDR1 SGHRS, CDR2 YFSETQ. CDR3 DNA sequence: TGCGCCAGCAGCCCCCAGACTAGCGGGAGACTTTCTGGCGAGCAGTACTTC. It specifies CASSPQTSGRLSGEQYF.

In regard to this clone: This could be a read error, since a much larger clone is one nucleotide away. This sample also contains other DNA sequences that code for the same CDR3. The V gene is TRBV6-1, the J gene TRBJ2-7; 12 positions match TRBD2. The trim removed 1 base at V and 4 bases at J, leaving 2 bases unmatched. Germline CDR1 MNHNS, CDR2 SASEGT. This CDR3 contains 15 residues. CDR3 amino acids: CASSEGLAGEYEQYF. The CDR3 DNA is TGTGCCAGCAGTGAAGGACTAGCGGGAGAGTACGAGCAGTACTTC.

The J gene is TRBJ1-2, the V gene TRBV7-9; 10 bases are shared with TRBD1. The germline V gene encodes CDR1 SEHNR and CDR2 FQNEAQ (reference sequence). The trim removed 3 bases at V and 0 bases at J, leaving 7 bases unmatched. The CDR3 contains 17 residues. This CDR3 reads CASSLEKGQGANYGYTF. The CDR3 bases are TGTGCCAGCAGCTTGGAGAAAGGACAGGGGGCTAACTATGGCTACACCTTC.

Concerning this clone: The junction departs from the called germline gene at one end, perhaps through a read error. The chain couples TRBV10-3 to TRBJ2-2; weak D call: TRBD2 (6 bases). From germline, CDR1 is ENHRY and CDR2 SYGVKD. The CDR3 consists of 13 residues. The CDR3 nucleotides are TGTGCCATCAGCCTTCCCTTGACCGGGGGGCTGTTTTTT. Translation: CAISLPLTGGLFF.

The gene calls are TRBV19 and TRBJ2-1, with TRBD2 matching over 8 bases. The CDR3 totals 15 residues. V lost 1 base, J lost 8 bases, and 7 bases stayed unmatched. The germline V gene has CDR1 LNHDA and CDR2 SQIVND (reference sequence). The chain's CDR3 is CASSIGAGDRDEQFF. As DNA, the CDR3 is TGTGCCAGTAGTATAGGAGCGGGAGATAGGGATGAGCAGTTCTTC.

The CDR3 bases are TGTGCCAGCAGTGAAGCAACGGGTAGCCTCAATGAGCAGTTCTTC. This gives the protein CASSEATGSLNEQFF. The chain joins TRBV2 to TRBJ2-1; D call uncertain. The CDR3 is made up of 15 amino acids. Per germline, CDR1 SNHLY and CDR2 FYNNEI. Trimming cost V 0 bases and J 6 bases, with 12 bases left between them.

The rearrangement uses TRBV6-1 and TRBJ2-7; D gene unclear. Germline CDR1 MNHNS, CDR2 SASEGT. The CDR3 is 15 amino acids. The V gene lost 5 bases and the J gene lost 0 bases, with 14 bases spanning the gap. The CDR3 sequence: CASSTFGPSSYEQYF. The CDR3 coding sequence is TGTGCCAGCAGTACTTTTGGGCCTTCCTCCTACGAGCAGTACTTC.

CDR3 loop: CASSRDIYLNTEAFF. Here the CDR3 DNA reads TGTGCCAGCAGTCGGGACATTTATTTGAACACTGAAGCTTTCTTT. The gene calls are TRBV27 and TRBJ1-1; possible D gene TRBD1, 6 bases. The CDR3 is made up of 15 amino acids. The V and J ends lost 5 bases and 0 bases respectively, with 13 bases between them. Germline CDR1 is MNHEY and CDR2 is SMNVEV (reference sequence).

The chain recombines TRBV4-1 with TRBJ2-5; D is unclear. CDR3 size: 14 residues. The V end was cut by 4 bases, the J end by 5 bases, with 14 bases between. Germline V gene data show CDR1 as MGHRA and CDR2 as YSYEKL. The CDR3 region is CASSLRKGVETQYF. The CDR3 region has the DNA TGCGCCAGCAGCCTGAGGAAGGGCGTGGAGACCCAGTACTTC.

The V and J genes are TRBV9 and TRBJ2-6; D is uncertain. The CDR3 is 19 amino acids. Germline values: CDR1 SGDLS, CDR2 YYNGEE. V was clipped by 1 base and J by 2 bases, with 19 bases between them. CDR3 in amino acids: CASSVFNLGRMAGANVLTF. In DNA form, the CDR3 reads TGTGCCAGCAGCGTATTTAATTTGGGCAGGATGGCTGGGGCCAACGTCCTGACTTTC.